Below, 27 T cell receptor beta chains from the same sample are listed, as sequenced in a study of blood T cell repertoires in COVID-19. Repertoires were generated with immunoSEQ multiplex PCR, while TCRdb's copy carries only in-frame clones and drops some. The sample carries about 180,000 clones, under 85% recorded once. Source material: peripheral blood. The receptors derive from a human donor in a cohort sampled during active COVID-19.

The rearrangement joins TRBV7-2 to TRBJ1-1; D unresolved. The germline V gene encodes CDR1 SGHTA and CDR2 FQGNSA. This CDR3 contains 14 residues. V lost 2 bases, J lost 1 base, and 8 bases lay in between. The CDR3 is CASSLLGANTEAFF. Written as DNA, the CDR3 is TGTGCCAGCAGCTTATTGGGAGCGAACACTGAAGCTTTCTTT.

The J gene is TRBJ1-2, the V gene TRBV19; TRBD1 aligns across 10 bases. The CDR3 sequence is 14 residues long. The germline gives CDR1 LNHDA, CDR2 SQIVND (reference sequence). J gave up 3 bases and V 6 bases, and 4 bases lay outside the gene matches. The CDR3: CASRGTGVYYGYTF. CDR3 nucleotide sequence: TGTGCCAGTAGGGGGACAGGGGTGTACTATGGCTACACCTTC.

V is TRBV9 and J is TRBJ2-2; D ambiguous. The CDR3 length is 17 residues. Trimming stripped 6 bases from V and 0 bases from J, with 18 bases between. Germline CDR1 is SGDLS and CDR2 is YYNGEE. CDR3 bases: TGTGCCAGCACCCAGGCTGGGCAGCCCGCGAACACCGGGGAGCTGTTTTTT. Its protein product is CASTQAGQPANTGELFF.

This chain connects TRBV7-8 to TRBJ2-7, with D possibly matching TRBD2 (6 bases). Trimming pared 0 bases from V and 3 bases from J, leaving 6 bases between. The CDR3 is 13 residues long. The V gene's germline CDR1 is SGHVS and CDR2 FQNEAQ. This CDR3 is CASSLAGGYEQYF. CDR3 nucleotides: TGTGCCAGCAGCTTAGCCGGGGGCTACGAGCAGTACTTC.

The gene calls are TRBV2 and TRBJ1-2; D gene uncertain. With 4 bases removed from V and 4 bases from J, the gap between germline ends came to 10 bases. Germline V gene data show CDR1 as SNHLY and CDR2 as FYNNEI. This CDR3 comprises 13 residues. The CDR3 loop reads CASSAGSSYGYTF. The CDR3 DNA follows: TGTGCCAGCAGTGCTGGGAGCTCCTATGGCTACACCTTC. The full variable domain, in which reference TRBV2 and TRBJ1-2 provide the parts outside the CDR3, is EPEVTQTPSHQVTQMGQEVILRCVPISNHLYFYWYRQILGQKVEFLVSFYNNEISEKSEIFDDQFSVERPDGSNFTLKIRSTKLEDSAMYFCASSAGSSYGYTFGSGTRLTVV.

The chain carries TRBV11-2 and TRBJ2-1; 13 bases are a match to TRBD2. Per the germline V gene, CDR1 is SGHAT and CDR2 is FQNNGV. This CDR3 has 18 residues. J lost 8 bases, V lost 5 bases, and 15 bases had no gene match. The CDR3 DNA follows: TGTGCCAGCAGCCCCAGGGCCCTTACTAGCGGGGGGGCCGATGAGCAGTTCTTC. This translates into CASSPRALTSGGADEQFF. Based on the CDR3 plus reference TRBV11-2 and TRBJ2-1, the full variable domain is EAGVAQSPRYKIIEKRQSVAFWCNPISGHATLYWYQQILGQGPKLLIQFQNNGVVDDSQLPKDRFSAERLKGVDSTLKIQPAKLEDSAVYLCASSPRALTSGGADEQFFGPGTRLTVL.

The V and J genes are TRBV2 and TRBJ2-1, with D perhaps TRBD1 (6 bases). Trimming left V 7 bases short and J 4 bases short, with 11 bases between. CDR1 and CDR2 (germline): SNHLY, FYNNEI. This CDR3 comprises 13 residues. The CDR3 DNA sequence: TGTGCCAGCATTCCCGGACAGTACAATGAGCAGTTCTTC. This sequence encodes CASIPGQYNEQFF. Complete variable domain (other parts from reference TRBV2 and TRBJ2-1): EPEVTQTPSHQVTQMGQEVILRCVPISNHLYFYWYRQILGQKVEFLVSFYNNEISEKSEIFDDQFSVERPDGSNFTLKIRSTKLEDSAMYFCASIPGQYNEQFFGPGTRLTVL.

The sample holds one count of this clone. The J gene is TRBJ2-2, the V gene TRBV4-1, with a weak D call TRBD2 (5 bases). The CDR3 is 18 amino acids. The germline gives CDR1 MGHRA, CDR2 YSYEKL. V was pared by 1 base and J by 0 bases, with 15 bases between. CDR3 coding DNA: TGCGCCAGCAGCCAAGGATTGGTAGCGCGAGCGAACACCGGGGAGCTGTTTTTT. Protein sequence: CASSQGLVARANTGELFF.

This clone showed up just a few times. This rearrangement joins TRBV19 to TRBJ2-1; tentatively, D is TRBD2 (6 bases). CDR1 and CDR2 (germline): LNHDA, SQIVND (reference sequence). The CDR3 extends over 14 amino acids. The V end was cut by 1 base, the J end by 8 bases, with 12 bases between. CDR3 DNA: TGTGCCAGTAGTATAGCTGGTCGGGGGTATGAGCAGTTCTTC. This codes for CASSIAGRGYEQFF.

This clone was observed once. V and J are TRBV29-1 and TRBJ2-1; possibly TRBD1 for D (5 bases). Germline V gene data show CDR1 as SQVTM and CDR2 as ANQGSEA. The CDR3 extends over 13 amino acids. V lost 3 bases and J lost 7, with 13 bases in between. The CDR3 DNA sequence: TGCAGCGTTGAGTTTTGGGGCTCAAATGAGCAGTTCTTC. This sequence encodes CSVEFWGSNEQFF.

CDR3 bases: TGTGCCAGCAGCCCCCGCACGGCGGGTCTATACAATGAGCAGTTCTTC. Amino acids: CASSPRTAGLYNEQFF. The rearrangement uses TRBV11-2 and TRBJ2-1; a possible D gene is TRBD2 (5 bases). The V end was cut by 5 bases, the J end by 4 bases, with 18 bases between. Germline CDR1 is SGHAT and CDR2 is FQNNGV. The CDR3 is 16 amino acids.

V usage is TRBV7-6 and J usage is TRBJ1-4; maybe TRBD1 (5 bases). V lost 5 bases and J 5 bases, leaving 9 bases between the germline ends. The CDR3 is 13 residues long. Germline V gene lookup returns CDR1 SGHVS and CDR2 FNYEAQ. CDR3 sequence (DNA): TGTGCCAGCAGCAAGACAGAAAATGAAAAACTGTTTTTT. Protein sequence: CASSKTENEKLFF.

The gene calls are TRBV6-5 and TRBJ2-7; TRBD1 matches at 7 bases. Germline V gives CDR1 MNHEY, CDR2 SVGAGI. Trimming cost V 5 bases and J 1 base; bases outside gene matches: 8. The CDR3 extends over 15 amino acids. CDR3 sequence: CASSSRDSHSYEQYF. The CDR3 region has the DNA TGTGCCAGCAGTAGCCGGGACAGCCATTCCTACGAGCAGTACTTC.

The chain has TRBV5-1 and TRBJ1-4, with a weak D call TRBD1 (6 bases). The CDR3 has 15 residues. The V gene lost 0 bases and the J gene lost 6 bases, with 12 bases spanning the gap. CDR1 SGHRS and CDR2 YFSETQ come from the germline V gene. The CDR3 region is CASSLDRASDEKLFF. In nucleotides, the CDR3 is TGCGCCAGCAGCTTGGACAGGGCTTCTGATGAAAAACTGTTTTTT.

This sequence joins TRBV5-4 and TRBJ2-1; 8 bases match TRBD2. Germline loops: CDR1 SGHNT, CDR2 YYREEE (reference sequence). The J segment lost 3 bases and the V segment lost 5 bases, leaving 7 bases of the junction unmatched. The length of the CDR3 is 15 residues. This chain's CDR3 is CASREERGNYNEQFF. The CDR3 nucleotides are TGTGCCAGCAGGGAGGAGCGGGGGAACTACAATGAGCAGTTCTTC. Filled out from reference TRBV5-4 and TRBJ2-1, the complete variable domain reads ETGVTQSPTHLIKTRGQQVTLRCSSQSGHNTVSWYQQALGQGPQFIFQYYREEENGRGNFPPRFSGLQFPNYSSELNVNALELDDSALYLCASREERGNYNEQFFGPGTRLTVL.

This sequence joins TRBV14 and TRBJ2-7; 10 positions agree with TRBD1. This CDR3 is 16 amino acids long. CDR1 SGHDN and CDR2 FVKESK come from the germline V gene. Trimming took 2 bases from V and 1 from J; bases not matched to a gene: 5. The CDR3 here is CASSQRPGQGSYEQYF. DNA for the CDR3: TGTGCCAGCAGCCAACGACCGGGACAGGGGTCCTACGAGCAGTACTTC.

This chain uses TRBV6-6 with TRBJ1-2; possible D gene TRBD1, 5 bases. Trimming removed 2 bases at V and 8 bases at J, with 18 bases between. CDR1 MNHNY and CDR2 SVGAGI come from the germline V gene (reference sequence). The CDR3 has 15 residues. The CDR3, as DNA: TGTGCCAGCAGTTACGGGGAGGGGACCGGTACCGGCTACACCTTC. Translation: CASSYGEGTGTGYTF.

The chain combines TRBV13 with TRBJ1-6, with 7 nucleotides matching TRBD1. The CDR3 totals 15 residues. V lost 7 bases and J lost 6; bases outside the gene matches: 9. Germline V gives CDR1 PRHDT, CDR2 FYEKMQ (reference sequence). The DNA for the CDR3 is TGTGCCAGCACCCCCGGTGGGACAGTTAATTCACCCCTCCACTTT. Translated: CASTPGGTVNSPLHF.

V usage is TRBV27 and J usage is TRBJ1-5; D is unclear. Germline V gene lookup returns CDR1 MNHEY and CDR2 SMNVEV (reference sequence). V lost 0 bases and J lost 2, with 5 bases in between. CDR3 length: 14 residues. CDR3 sequence reads: CASSLSSRNQPQHF. CDR3 DNA: TGTGCCAGCAGTTTATCGAGCCGCAATCAGCCCCAGCATTTT.

The V gene is TRBV15, the J gene TRBJ2-7; D may be TRBD2 (6 bases). Trimming removed 6 bases from V and 6 bases from J, with 12 bases in between. This CDR3 region has 12 residues. Per the germline V gene, CDR1 is LNHNV and CDR2 is YYDKDF (reference sequence). CDR3 protein: CATSPGRREQYF. In nucleotides, the CDR3 is TGTGCCACCAGTCCGGGGAGGCGCGAGCAGTACTTC.

The chain is built from TRBV5-1 and TRBJ2-5; 9 nucleotides agree with TRBD2. CDR1 and CDR2 (germline): SGHRS, YFSETQ. The CDR3 runs 16 residues. V lost 1 base, J lost 2 bases, and 6 bases stayed unmatched. CDR3 sequence: CASSLLIAGAQETQYF. The CDR3 region has the DNA TGCGCCAGCAGCTTGTTAATAGCGGGGGCACAAGAGACCCAGTACTTC.

This chain joins TRBV7-6 and TRBJ1-1; 7 bases are a match to TRBD1. The germline V gene has CDR1 SGHVS and CDR2 FNYEAQ. This CDR3 region has 15 residues. The trim removed 3 bases at V and 1 base at J, leaving 5 bases unmatched. Here the CDR3 reads CASSLSPGGNTEAFF. The CDR3 coding sequence is TGTGCCAGCAGCTTGTCCCCAGGGGGGAACACTGAAGCTTTCTTT.

J is TRBJ2-5 and V is TRBV4-1; tentative D call: TRBD1 (5 bases). The CDR3 loop spans 15 amino acids. Deletions cut 0 bases from V and 1 base from J, with 9 bases between. The germline V gene has CDR1 MGHRA and CDR2 YSYEKL. The CDR3 DNA reads TGCGCCAGCAGCCAAGAAGACAGACCCCAAGAGACCCAGTACTTC. This sequence encodes CASSQEDRPQETQYF.

This chain connects TRBV9 to TRBJ1-2; D is perhaps TRBD1 (6 bases). Looked up from germline, CDR1 is SGDLS and CDR2 is YYNGEE. V shed 4 bases and J shed 2 bases, with 15 bases lying between them. The CDR3 has 15 amino acids. The CDR3 spells CASSQEGGPNYGYTF. The DNA for the CDR3 is TGTGCCAGCAGCCAAGAGGGGGGGCCCAACTATGGCTACACCTTC.

A word on this clone: At the DNA level, this CDR3 is encoded by other sequences in the same sample as well. The chain employs TRBV6-5 and TRBJ1-1; D possibly corresponds to TRBD1 (5 bases). The CDR3 consists of 13 residues. The germline V gene encodes CDR1 MNHEY and CDR2 SVGAGI. V lost 2 bases and J lost 1, with 5 bases in between. The CDR3 sequence is CASSYRGNTEAFF. In DNA, the CDR3 is TGTGCCAGCAGTTACAGGGGGAACACTGAAGCTTTCTTT.

V is TRBV5-1 and J is TRBJ2-7; 7 bases are a match to TRBD1. CDR3 length equals 14 residues. With V trimmed by 0 bases and J by 2 bases, 2 bases remained unmatched. CDR1 is SGHRS, CDR2 YFSETQ, per germline. CDR3 in DNA: TGCGCCAGCAGCTTGGAGACAGGGACCTACGAGCAGTACTTC. It is translated as CASSLETGTYEQYF.

The chain combines TRBV2 with TRBJ1-6, with D possibly TRBD1 on 5 matching bases. Germline CDR1 reads SNHLY; CDR2 reads FYNNEI. Trimming removed 2 bases from V and 9 bases from J, with 14 bases in between. CDR3 length equals 15 residues. The CDR3 protein is CASSETPGPGSPLHF. The CDR3 DNA is TGTGCCAGCAGTGAAACCCCAGGGCCAGGTTCACCCCTCCACTTT. The entire variable domain, with the rest obtained from reference TRBV2 and TRBJ1-6, is as follows: EPEVTQTPSHQVTQMGQEVILRCVPISNHLYFYWYRQILGQKVEFLVSFYNNEISEKSEIFDDQFSVERPDGSNFTLKIRSTKLEDSAMYFCASSETPGPGSPLHFGNGTRLTVT.